There are many counts of the clone carrying this T cell receptor beta chain. The data originate from a study of Graves' ophthalmopathy and Graves' hyperthyroidism. None of the included patients had other autoimmune diseases, uncontrolled infections, pregnancy or lactation, as these led to exclusion. Scientists amplified the TCR beta CDR3 regions from RNA transcripts. An initial RT-PCR round employing HTBI primers preceded a second-round multiplex PCR. TCRdb re-derived calls from the multiplex PCR reads in MiXCR, one entry per CDR3 protein. Among about 1.2 million distinct CDR3 sequences listed, roughly 35% were seen once. This receptor was taken from an adult man with Graves' hyperthyroidism. Sequenced sample: peripheral blood or thyroid tissue (not recorded which).

The CDR3 here is CSARQIHEQYF. DNA of the CDR3: TGCAGTGCTAGGCAGATCCACGAGCAGTACTTC. V is TRBV20-1 and J is TRBJ2-7; D is undetermined. Between the trimmed V and J ends, which lost 3 bases and 5 bases, there was a span of 8 bases. Germline V lookup: CDR1 DFQATT, CDR2 SNEGSKA (reference sequence). The CDR3 is 11 amino acids.